This T cell receptor beta chain was sequenced during a study of somatic mutations in cytotoxic T cells in rheumatoid arthritis. The ends lost 5 bases at V and 3 bases at J; junction bases unmatched: 6. Germline CDR1 is MNHEY and CDR2 is SMNVEV (reference sequence). The length of the CDR3 is 16 residues. With respect to this clone: Its specificity is not known.

Under the authors' procedure: Of patient CD8+ clones exceeding 1%, few matched published virus-specific TCRB sequences. Using immunoSEQ multiplex PCR, the repertoire was profiled, and TCRdb retains in-frame clones only, with some absent. Clonal size and the V and J genes are those of that table, whereas D and trimming came from the DNA. The sample contains some 19,000 clones, about four fifths of which appear only once. Whole-study results and caveats: Reported slight underrepresentation of TRBV07 in rheumatoid arthritis patients was not subjected to multiple-comparison adjustment.

This TCR was sampled from a young man with rheumatoid arthritis. The V gene is TRBV27, the J gene TRBJ2-3, with TRBD2 matching 12 bases. Sequenced input: CD8+ T cells sorted from blood. CDR3 in DNA: TGTGCCAGCAGTCAGTCTAGCGGGGGGGTTACAGATACGCAGTATTTT. It codes for CASSQSSGGVTDTQYF.